These T cell receptor beta chains were read from a single sample in a study of cytomegalovirus exposure and HLA in healthy donors. The table came from immunoSEQ multiplex PCR; TCRdb's copy has only in-frame clones and leaves some out. The profile shows 95,000 to 150,000 clones, about two thirds of them singletons. Sequencing was done on a sample of PBMCs. These receptors came from a woman in her thirties or forties in good health and CMV-seropositive. Both conserved end residues are part of each CDR3.

CDR3aa | j_gene | v_gene
CASSLGLAREQYF | TRBJ2-7 | TRBV2
CASRTQDRGNTEAFF | TRBJ1-1 | TRBV6-5
CASSLPGGNYGYTF | TRBJ1-2 | TRBV9
CASSFTGTLNTEAFF | TRBJ1-1 | TRBV6-5
CASRRQGGTDTQYF | TRBJ2-3 | TRBV7-2
CASSSSGGSGYTF | TRBJ1-2 | TRBV5-4
CASNRDSNQPQHF | TRBJ1-5 | TRBV2
CASSSMGDYEQYF | TRBJ2-7 | TRBV27
CASSQGQGAGGYTF | TRBJ1-2 | TRBV4-3
CASSLWTTGEQYF | . | TRBV5-1
CASSSGGDTQPQHF | TRBJ1-5 | TRBV7-6
CASSFDRTGGGGYTF | TRBJ1-2 | TRBV5-4
CASSVGGNDGTEAFF | TRBJ1-1 | TRBV9
CASSQQGFNTGELFF | TRBJ2-2 | TRBV11-2
CASSDLMTELDEKLFF | TRBJ1-4 | TRBV6-1
CASSLGQWSYEQYF | TRBJ2-7 | TRBV7-6
CASSHGFSNAYEQYF | TRBJ2-7 | TRBV4-1
CSVEAAVNTEAFF | TRBJ1-1 | TRBV29-1
CASSEGQGGYGYTF | TRBJ1-2 | TRBV9
CASSFEQGTNSPLHF | TRBJ1-6 | TRBV16
CASSLRGASTEAFF | TRBJ1-1 | TRBV7-3
CASSSRGGNTEAFF | TRBJ1-1 | TRBV5-1
CASSSRNKQGGEQYF | TRBJ2-7 | TRBV7-9
CASSWGGNEQFF | TRBJ2-1 | TRBV5-1
CASSTLLGQGMDRETQYF | TRBJ2-5 | TRBV7-7
CASSMQGTGSYEQYF | TRBJ2-7 | TRBV19
CASSLNRGETQYF | TRBJ2-5 | TRBV7-6
CASSQLGGEQYF | TRBJ2-7 | TRBV4-2
CASTDWTGQDRGYTF | TRBJ1-2 | TRBV7-9
CSARLDSYEQYF | . | TRBV29-1
CASSGITYEQYF | TRBJ2-7 | TRBV6-1
CASSLGQGAGANVLTF | TRBJ2-6 | TRBV7-8
CSGGGGRDEKLFF | TRBJ1-4 | TRBV29-1
CASRTGVPNTEAFF | TRBJ1-1 | TRBV5-1
CSANAGTGYNEQFF | TRBJ2-1 | TRBV29-1
CASSVGDRGTSPLHF | TRBJ1-6 | TRBV9
CASSYGSGGAAGELFF | TRBJ2-2 | TRBV2
CASSPEQGRKTQYF | TRBJ2-5 | TRBV18
CASSSGTGGNQPQHF | TRBJ1-5 | TRBV5-1
CAISDYQSTYEQYF | TRBJ2-7 | TRBV10-3
CASSFDRANTEAFF | TRBJ1-1 | TRBV18
CASSTRTGNEKLFF | TRBJ1-4 | TRBV19